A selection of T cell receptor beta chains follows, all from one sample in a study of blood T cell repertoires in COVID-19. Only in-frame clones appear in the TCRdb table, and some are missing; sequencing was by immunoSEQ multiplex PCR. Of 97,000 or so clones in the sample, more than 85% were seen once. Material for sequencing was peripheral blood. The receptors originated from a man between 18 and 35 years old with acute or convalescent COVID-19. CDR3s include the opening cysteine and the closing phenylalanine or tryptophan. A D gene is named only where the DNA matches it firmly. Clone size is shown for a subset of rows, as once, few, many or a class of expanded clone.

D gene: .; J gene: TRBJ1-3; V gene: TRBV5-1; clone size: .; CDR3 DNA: TGCGCCAGCAGCCCTACAGGCTCTGGAAACACCATATATTTT; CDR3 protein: CASSPTGSGNTIYF
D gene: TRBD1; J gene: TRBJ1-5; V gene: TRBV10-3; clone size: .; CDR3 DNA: TGTGCCATCAGGTGGAGGGACAGCCTCCTTTGGCCCCAGCATTTT; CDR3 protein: CAIRWRDSLLWPQHF
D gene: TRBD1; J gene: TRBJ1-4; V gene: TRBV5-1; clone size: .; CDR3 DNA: TGCGCCAGCAGCTCCCGGACAGGGGAAGGAGAAAAACTGTTTTTT; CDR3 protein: CASSSRTGEGEKLFF
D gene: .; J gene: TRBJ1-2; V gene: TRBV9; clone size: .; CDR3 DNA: TGTGCCAGCAGCTTACAGCCGGGAACCTATGGCTACACCTTC; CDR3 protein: CASSLQPGTYGYTF
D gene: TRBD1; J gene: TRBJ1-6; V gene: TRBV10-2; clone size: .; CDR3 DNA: TGCGCCAGCAGTGAGGGGGGGACAGGGACGACCCGCAATTCACCCCTCCACTTT; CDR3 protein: CASSEGGTGTTRNSPLHF
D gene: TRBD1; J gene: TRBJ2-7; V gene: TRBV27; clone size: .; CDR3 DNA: TGTGCCAGCAAACCGCGGACAGGGTCATCCTACGAGCAGTACTTC; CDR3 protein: CASKPRTGSSYEQYF
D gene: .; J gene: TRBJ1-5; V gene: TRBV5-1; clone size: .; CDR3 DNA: TGCGCCAGCAGCTTGGATGGGGGGTATAGCAATCAGCCCCAGCATTTT; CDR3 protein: CASSLDGGYSNQPQHF
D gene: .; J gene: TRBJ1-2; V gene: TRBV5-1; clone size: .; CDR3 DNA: TGCGCCAGCAGCTTGGGTGGCGGCGGAAACTATGGCTACACCTTC; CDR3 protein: CASSLGGGGNYGYTF
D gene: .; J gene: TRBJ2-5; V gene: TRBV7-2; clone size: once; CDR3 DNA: TGTGCCAGCAGCTTAATGAGGTACCAAGAGACCCAGTACTTC; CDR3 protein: CASSLMRYQETQYF
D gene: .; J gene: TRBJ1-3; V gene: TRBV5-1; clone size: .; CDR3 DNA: TGCGCCAGTCGATTGACAGGTTCTTCTGGAAACACCATATATTTT; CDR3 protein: CASRLTGSSGNTIYF
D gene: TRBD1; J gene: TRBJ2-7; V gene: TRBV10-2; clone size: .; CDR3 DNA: TGCGCCAGCAGTGAGTCGGGACAGGCGATTTTCGCCTACGAGCAGTACTTC; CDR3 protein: CASSESGQAIFAYEQYF
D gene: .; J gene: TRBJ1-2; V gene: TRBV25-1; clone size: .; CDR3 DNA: TGTGCCAGCAGTAACCGGGTCCGCGGCTACACCTTC; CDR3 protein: CASSNRVRGYTF
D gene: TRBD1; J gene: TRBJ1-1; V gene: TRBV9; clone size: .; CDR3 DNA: TGTGCCAGCAGCGTAGGAGGACAGGACGCTGAAGCTTTCTTT; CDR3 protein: CASSVGGQDAEAFF
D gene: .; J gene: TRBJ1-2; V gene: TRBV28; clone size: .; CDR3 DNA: TGTGCCAGCGCGGGGGCATTGGAAGGCTATGGCTACACCTTC; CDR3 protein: CASAGALEGYGYTF
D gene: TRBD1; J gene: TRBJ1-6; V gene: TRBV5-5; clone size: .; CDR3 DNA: TGTGCCAGCAGCTTCAGGGACAGCTATAATTCACCCCTCCACTTT; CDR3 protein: CASSFRDSYNSPLHF
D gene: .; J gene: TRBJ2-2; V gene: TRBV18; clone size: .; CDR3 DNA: TGTGCCAGCTCAAACAACCAAGGGGAAGGCACCGGGGAGCTGTTTTTT; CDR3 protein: CASSNNQGEGTGELFF
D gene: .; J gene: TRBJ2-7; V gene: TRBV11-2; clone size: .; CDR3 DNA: TGTGCCAGCAGCTTTCGGACAGCCACCTACGAGCAGTACTTC; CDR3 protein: CASSFRTATYEQYF
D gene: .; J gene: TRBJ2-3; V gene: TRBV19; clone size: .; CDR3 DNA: TGTGCCAGTAAACCGGGAACGAGCACAGATACGCAGTATTTT; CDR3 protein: CASKPGTSTDTQYF
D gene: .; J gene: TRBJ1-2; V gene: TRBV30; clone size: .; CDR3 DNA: TGTGCCTGGAGTACGGGGAAGTTGGAGGGCTACACCTTC; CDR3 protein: CAWSTGKLEGYTF
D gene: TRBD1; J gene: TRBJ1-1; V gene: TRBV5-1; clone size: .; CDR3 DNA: TGCGCCAGCACCGGGACAGGGGATCTGAACACTGAAGCTTTCTTT; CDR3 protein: CASTGTGDLNTEAFF
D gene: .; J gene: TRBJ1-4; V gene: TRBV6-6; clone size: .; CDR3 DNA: TGTGCCAGCAGTTACTTCGGGGGTTTCGAAGAAAAACTGTTTTTT; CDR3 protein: CASSYFGGFEEKLFF
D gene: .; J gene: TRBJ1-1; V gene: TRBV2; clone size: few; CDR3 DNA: TGTGCCAGCATCCTAATCCCGGGGATGAACACTGAAGCTTTCTTT; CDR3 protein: CASILIPGMNTEAFF
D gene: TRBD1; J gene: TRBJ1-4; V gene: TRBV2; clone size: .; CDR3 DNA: TGTGCCAGCAGTTTCCAGACAGGGGGCGATGAAAAACTGTTTTTT; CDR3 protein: CASSFQTGGDEKLFF
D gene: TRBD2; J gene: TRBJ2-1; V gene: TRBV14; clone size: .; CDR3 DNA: TGTGCCAGCAGCCAAATACTAGCGGGGTACAATGAGCAGTTCTTC; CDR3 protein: CASSQILAGYNEQFF
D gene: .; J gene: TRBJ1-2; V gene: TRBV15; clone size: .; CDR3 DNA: TGTGCCACCAGCAGACACGAAGTGTGGAGGGCCTATGGCTACACCTTC; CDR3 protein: CATSRHEVWRAYGYTF
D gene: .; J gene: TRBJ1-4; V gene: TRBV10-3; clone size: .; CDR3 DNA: TGTGCCATCAGTGACGGTATAGGACTGACGGAGAATGAAAAACTGTTTTTT; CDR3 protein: CAISDGIGLTENEKLFF
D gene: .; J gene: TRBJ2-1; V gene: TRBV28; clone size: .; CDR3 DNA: TGTGCCAGCAGTTCACCCCGGACAGTTTACAATGAGCAGTTCTTC; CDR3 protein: CASSSPRTVYNEQFF
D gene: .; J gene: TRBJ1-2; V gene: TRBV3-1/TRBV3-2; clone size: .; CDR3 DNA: TGTGCCAGCAGCCAAGCGCGACTAGCTAACTATGGCTACACCTTC; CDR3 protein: CASSQARLANYGYTF
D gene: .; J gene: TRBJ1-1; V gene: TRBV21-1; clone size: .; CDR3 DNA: TGTGCCAGCAGCAAAGGGGGGGATAGATACACTGAAGCTTTCTTT; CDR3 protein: CASSKGGDRYTEAFF
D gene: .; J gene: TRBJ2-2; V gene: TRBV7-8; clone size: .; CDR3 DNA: TGTGCCAGCAGCCTCAGGGACCCGGGGGCCGGGGAGCTGTTTTTT; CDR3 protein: CASSLRDPGAGELFF
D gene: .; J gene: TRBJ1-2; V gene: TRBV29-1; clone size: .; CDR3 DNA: TGCAGCGTTGGGTCCCCGGGGGGTGCTAACTATGGCTACACCTTC; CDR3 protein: CSVGSPGGANYGYTF
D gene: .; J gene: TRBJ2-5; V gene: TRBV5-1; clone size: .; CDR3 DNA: TGCGCCAGCAGCGGAAGCGGGGAGACCCAGTACTTC; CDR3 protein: CASSGSGETQYF
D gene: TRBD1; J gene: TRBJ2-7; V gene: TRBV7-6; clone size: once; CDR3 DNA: TGTGCCAGCAGCTTGAGGACAGGAGCCTCCTACGAGCAGTACTTC; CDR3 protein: CASSLRTGASYEQYF
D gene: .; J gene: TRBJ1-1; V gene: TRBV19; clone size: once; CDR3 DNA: TGTGCCAGTAGTTCTGTGTACAGGCGAAACACTGAAGCTTTCTTT; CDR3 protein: CASSSVYRRNTEAFF
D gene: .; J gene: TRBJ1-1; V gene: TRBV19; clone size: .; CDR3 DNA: TGTGCCAGTAGTATAGATTTCGGCACTGAAGCTTTCTTT; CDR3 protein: CASSIDFGTEAFF
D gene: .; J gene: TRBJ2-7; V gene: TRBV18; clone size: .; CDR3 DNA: TGTGCCAGCTCACCAGGTGTCTGGCAACGCTTC; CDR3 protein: CASSPGVWQRF
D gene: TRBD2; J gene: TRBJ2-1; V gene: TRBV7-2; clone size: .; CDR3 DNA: TGTGCCAGCAGCTTAACACTTAGCGGGGGCGTCTATGGTGAGCAGTTCTTC; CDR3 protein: CASSLTLSGGVYGEQFF
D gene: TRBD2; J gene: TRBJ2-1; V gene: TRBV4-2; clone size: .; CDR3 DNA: TGTGCCAGCAGCCAAGAGACTAGCGGGGTCTACAATGAGCAGTTCTTC; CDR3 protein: CASSQETSGVYNEQFF
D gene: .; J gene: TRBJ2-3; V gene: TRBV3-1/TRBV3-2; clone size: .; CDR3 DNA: TGTGCCAGCAGCCCCCGCCGGGGGACAGATACGCAGTATTTT; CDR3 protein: CASSPRRGTDTQYF
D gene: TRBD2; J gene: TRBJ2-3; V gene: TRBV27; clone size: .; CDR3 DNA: TGTGCCAGCAGTCCACGTAAGACTAGCGGGAGGTTAGATACGCAGTATTTT; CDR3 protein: CASSPRKTSGRLDTQYF
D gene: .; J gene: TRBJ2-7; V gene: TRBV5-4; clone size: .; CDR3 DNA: TGTGCCAGCAGCTGGGGAGTGGGATACGAGCAGTACTTC; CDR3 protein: CASSWGVGYEQYF
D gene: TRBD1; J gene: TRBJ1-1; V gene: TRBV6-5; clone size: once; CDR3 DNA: TGTGCCAGCTACCCCGAGGGAAGGGGGCATATTGAAGCTTTCTTT; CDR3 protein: CASYPEGRGHIEAFF
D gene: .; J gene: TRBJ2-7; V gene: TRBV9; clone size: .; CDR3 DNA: TGTGCCAGCAGCGGTCCCGGGTTATCCTACGAGCAGTACTTC; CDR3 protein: CASSGPGLSYEQYF
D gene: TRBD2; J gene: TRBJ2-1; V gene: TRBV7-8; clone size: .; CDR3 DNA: TGTGCCAGCAACCTAGGGGCCCTAGCGGGAGGAGGTGAGCAGTTCTTC; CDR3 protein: CASNLGALAGGGEQFF
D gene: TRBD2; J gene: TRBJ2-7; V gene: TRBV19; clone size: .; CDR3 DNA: TGTGCCAGTAGTCCCAGGACTAGTAGCTACGAGCAGTACTTC; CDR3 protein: CASSPRTSSYEQYF
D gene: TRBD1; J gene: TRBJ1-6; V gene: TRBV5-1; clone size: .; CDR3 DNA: TGCGCCAGCAGCTTCGGACAGGGTGAATCACCCCTCCACTTT; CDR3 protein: CASSFGQGESPLHF
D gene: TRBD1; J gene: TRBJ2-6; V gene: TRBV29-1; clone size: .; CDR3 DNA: TGCAGCGTTCAGCCCCTGGACAGGCCCGGGGCCAACGTCCTGACTTTC; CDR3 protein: CSVQPLDRPGANVLTF
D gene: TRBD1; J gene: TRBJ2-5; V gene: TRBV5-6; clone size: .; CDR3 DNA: TGTGCCAGCAGCTTTGACAGGGAAGAGACCCAGTACTTC; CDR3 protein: CASSFDREETQYF
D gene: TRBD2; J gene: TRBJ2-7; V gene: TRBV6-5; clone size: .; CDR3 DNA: TGTGCCATCCTCTCGGGGGGGTTCCACGAGCAGTACTTC; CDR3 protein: CAILSGGFHEQYF
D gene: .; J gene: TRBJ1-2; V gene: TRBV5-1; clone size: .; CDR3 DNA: TGCGCCAGCAGCTTGGATGAGTCTAACTATGGCTACACCTTC; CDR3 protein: CASSLDESNYGYTF
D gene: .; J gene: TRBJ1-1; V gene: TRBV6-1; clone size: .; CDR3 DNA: TGTGCCAGCAGTGAACGGGGACATAGCTCTTTGAACACTGAAGCTTTCTTT; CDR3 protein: CASSERGHSSLNTEAFF
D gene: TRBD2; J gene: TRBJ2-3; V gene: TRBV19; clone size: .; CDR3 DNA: TGTGCCAGTACGATGTTAGCGGGGGATACAGATACGCAGTATTTT; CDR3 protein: CASTMLAGDTDTQYF
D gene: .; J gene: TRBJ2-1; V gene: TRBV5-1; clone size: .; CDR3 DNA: TGCGCCAGCAGCTTGGTTCAGGGTCTAAACAATGAGCAGTTCTTC; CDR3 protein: CASSLVQGLNNEQFF